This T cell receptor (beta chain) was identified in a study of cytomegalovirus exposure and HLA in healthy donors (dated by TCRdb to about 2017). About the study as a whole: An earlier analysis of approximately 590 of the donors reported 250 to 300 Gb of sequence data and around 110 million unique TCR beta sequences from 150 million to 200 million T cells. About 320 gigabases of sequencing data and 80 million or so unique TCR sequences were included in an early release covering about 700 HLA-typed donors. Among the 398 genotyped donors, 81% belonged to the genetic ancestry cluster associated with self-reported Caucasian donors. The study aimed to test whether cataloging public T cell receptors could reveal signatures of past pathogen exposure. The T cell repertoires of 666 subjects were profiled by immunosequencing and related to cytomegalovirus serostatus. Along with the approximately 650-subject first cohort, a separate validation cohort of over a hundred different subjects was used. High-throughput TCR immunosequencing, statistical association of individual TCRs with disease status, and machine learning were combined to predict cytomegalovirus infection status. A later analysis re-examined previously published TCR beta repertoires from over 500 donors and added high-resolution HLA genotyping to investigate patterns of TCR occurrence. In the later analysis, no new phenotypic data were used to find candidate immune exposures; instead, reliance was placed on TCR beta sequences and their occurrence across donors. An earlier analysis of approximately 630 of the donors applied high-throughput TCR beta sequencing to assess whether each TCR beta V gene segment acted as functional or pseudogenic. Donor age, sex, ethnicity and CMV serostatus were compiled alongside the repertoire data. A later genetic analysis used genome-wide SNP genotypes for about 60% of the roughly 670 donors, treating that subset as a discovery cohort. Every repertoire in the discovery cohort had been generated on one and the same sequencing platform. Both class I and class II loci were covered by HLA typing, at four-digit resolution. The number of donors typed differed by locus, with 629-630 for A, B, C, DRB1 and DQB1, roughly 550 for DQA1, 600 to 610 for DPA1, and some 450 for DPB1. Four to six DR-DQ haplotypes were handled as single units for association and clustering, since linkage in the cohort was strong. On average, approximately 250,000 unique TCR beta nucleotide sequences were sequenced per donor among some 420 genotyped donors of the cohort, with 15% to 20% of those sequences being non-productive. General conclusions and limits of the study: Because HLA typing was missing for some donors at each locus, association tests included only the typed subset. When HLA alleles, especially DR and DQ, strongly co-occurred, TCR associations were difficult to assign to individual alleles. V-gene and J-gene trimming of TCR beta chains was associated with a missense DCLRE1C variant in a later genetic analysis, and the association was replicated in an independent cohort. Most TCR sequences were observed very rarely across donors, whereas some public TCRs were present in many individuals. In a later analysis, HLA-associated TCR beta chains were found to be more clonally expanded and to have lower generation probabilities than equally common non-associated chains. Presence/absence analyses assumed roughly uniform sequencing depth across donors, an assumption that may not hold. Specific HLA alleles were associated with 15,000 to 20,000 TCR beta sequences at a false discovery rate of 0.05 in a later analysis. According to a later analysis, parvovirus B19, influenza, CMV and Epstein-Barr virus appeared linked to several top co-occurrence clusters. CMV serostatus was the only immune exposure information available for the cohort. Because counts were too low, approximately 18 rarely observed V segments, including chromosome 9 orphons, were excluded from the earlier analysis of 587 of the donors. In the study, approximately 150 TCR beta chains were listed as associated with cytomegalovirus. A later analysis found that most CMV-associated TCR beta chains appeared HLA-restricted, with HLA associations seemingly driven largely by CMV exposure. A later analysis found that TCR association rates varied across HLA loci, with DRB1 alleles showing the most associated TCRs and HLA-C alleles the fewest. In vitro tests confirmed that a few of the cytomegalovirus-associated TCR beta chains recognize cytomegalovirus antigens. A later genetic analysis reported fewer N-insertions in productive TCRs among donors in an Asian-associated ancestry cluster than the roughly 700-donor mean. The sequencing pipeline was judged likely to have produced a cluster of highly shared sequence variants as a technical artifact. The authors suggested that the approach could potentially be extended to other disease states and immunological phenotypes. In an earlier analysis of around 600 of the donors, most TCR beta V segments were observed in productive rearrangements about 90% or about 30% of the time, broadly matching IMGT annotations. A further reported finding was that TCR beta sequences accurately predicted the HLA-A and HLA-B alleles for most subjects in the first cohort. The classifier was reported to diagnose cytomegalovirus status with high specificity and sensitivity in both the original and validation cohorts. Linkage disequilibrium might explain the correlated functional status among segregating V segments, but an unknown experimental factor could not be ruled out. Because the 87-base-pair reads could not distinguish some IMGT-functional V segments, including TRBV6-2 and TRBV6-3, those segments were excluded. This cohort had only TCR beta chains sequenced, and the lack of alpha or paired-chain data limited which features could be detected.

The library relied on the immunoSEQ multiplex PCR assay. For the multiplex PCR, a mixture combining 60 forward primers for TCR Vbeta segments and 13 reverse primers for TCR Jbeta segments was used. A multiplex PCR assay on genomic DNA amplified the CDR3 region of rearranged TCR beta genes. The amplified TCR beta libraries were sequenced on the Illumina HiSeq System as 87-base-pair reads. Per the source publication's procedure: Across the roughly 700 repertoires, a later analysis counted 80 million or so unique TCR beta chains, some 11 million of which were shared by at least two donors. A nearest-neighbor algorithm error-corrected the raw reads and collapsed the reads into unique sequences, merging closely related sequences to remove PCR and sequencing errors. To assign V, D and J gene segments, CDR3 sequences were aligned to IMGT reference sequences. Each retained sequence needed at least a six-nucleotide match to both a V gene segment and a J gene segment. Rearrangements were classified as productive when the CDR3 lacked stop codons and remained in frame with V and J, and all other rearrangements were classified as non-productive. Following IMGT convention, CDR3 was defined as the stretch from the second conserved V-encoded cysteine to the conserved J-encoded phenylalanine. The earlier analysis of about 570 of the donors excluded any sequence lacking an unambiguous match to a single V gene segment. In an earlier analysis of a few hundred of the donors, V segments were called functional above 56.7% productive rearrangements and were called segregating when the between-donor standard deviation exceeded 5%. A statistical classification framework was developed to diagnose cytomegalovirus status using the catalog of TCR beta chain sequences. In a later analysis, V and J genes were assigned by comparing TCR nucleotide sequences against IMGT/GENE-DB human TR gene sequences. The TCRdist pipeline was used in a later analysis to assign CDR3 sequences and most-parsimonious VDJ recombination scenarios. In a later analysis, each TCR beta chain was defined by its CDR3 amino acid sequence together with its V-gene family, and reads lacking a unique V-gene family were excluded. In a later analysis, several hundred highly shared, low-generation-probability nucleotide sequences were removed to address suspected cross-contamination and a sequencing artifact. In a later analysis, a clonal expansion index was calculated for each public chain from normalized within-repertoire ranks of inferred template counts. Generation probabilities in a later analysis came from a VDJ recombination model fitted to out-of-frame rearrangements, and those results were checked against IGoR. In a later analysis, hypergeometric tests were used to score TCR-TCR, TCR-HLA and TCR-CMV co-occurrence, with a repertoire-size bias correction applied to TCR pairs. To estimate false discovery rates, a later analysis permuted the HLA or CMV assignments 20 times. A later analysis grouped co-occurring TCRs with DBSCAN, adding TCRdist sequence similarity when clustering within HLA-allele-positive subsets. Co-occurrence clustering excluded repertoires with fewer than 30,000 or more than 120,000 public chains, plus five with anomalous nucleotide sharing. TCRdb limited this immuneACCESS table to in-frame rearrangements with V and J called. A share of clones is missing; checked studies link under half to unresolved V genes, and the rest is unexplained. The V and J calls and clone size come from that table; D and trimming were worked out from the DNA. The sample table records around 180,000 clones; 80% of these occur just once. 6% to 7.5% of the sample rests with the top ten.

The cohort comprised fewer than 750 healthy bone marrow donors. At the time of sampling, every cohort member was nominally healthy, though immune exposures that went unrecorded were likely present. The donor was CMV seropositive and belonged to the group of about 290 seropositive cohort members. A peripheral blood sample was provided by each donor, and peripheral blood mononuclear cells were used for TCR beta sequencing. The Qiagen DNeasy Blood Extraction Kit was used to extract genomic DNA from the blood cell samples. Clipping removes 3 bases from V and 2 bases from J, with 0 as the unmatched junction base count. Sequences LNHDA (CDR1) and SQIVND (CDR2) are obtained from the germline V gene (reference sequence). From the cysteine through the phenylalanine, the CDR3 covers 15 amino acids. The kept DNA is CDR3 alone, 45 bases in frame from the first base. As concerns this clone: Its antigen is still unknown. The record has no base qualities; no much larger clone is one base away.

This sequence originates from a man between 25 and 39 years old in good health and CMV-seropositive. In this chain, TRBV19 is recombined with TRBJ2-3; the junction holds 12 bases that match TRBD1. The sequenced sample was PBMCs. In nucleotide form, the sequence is TGTGCCAGTAGTATGGGACAGGGGGCCACAGATACGCAGTATTTT. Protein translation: CASSMGQGATDTQYF. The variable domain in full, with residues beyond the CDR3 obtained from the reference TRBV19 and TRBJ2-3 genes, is DGGITQSPKYLFRKEGQNVTLSCEQNLNHDAMYWYRQDPGQGLRLIYYSQIVNDFQKGDIAEGYSVSREKKESFPLTVTSAQKNPTAFYLCASSMGQGATDTQYFGPGTRLTVL.